This note documents a single T cell receptor (beta chain) sequence. The record originates from a study of shared clonotypes between healthy human individuals. In the study overall: Used for every donor were three CD4 naive, three CD4 memory, two CD8 naive and one CD8 memory plate.

Deep was the level at which the assay was run. Replicate PCRs run on sorted subsets employed approximately 200 ng DNA, around 31,000 T cell genomes. Data came from immunoSEQ multiplex PCR; TCRdb stores just in-frame clones and leaves some out. Of about 980,000 clones in the sample, approximately 80% were seen once. Memory CD4+ cells were the fraction left after CD45RA+ naive selection. CDR3 length: 12 amino acids. The germline CDR1 and CDR2 sequences are SGHTA and FQGNSA. V lost 6 bases and J 6 bases, leaving 12 bases between the germline ends. V and J are TRBV7-2 and TRBJ2-7; D ambiguous. Sequencing was done on a sample of memory CD4+ T cells sorted from blood. The subset was: CD45RA-negative fraction. This TCR was sampled from a young man in good health. This CDR3 is CASSRAGGEQYF. CDR3 bases: TGTGCCAGCAGTCGCGCCGGCGGCGAGCAGTACTTC.